A single T cell receptor beta chain is shown here with its context. The junction differs from germline at one of its ends, possibly a read error. The CDR3 is 14 residues long. Per the germline V gene, CDR1 is MNHNY and CDR2 is SVGAGI (reference sequence). Checkpoint therapy with ipilimumab 1 mg/kg began 14 to 28 days after transplant. Patients got 3 mg/kg IV nivolumab weeks 1, 4, 7, 10, then biweekly through week 26. This specimen comes from a study of ipilimumab plus nivolumab after autologous stem cell transplantation. TCRdb keeps only in-frame clones here, not all; method: immunoSEQ multiplex PCR. The table includes fewer than 30,000 clones, more than 70% detected once.

Here the sequenced sample was PBMCs, taken in a trial of ipilimumab plus nivolumab as post-transplant consolidation. This chain connects TRBV6-6 to TRBJ2-5; 8 nucleotides line up with TRBD2. This receptor was taken from a male donor with diffuse large B-cell lymphoma. This CDR3 reads CASSSSRGAEAQYF. The DNA of the CDR3 is TGTGCCAGCAGTAGCTCGCGGGGGGCAGAGGCCCAGTACTTC.